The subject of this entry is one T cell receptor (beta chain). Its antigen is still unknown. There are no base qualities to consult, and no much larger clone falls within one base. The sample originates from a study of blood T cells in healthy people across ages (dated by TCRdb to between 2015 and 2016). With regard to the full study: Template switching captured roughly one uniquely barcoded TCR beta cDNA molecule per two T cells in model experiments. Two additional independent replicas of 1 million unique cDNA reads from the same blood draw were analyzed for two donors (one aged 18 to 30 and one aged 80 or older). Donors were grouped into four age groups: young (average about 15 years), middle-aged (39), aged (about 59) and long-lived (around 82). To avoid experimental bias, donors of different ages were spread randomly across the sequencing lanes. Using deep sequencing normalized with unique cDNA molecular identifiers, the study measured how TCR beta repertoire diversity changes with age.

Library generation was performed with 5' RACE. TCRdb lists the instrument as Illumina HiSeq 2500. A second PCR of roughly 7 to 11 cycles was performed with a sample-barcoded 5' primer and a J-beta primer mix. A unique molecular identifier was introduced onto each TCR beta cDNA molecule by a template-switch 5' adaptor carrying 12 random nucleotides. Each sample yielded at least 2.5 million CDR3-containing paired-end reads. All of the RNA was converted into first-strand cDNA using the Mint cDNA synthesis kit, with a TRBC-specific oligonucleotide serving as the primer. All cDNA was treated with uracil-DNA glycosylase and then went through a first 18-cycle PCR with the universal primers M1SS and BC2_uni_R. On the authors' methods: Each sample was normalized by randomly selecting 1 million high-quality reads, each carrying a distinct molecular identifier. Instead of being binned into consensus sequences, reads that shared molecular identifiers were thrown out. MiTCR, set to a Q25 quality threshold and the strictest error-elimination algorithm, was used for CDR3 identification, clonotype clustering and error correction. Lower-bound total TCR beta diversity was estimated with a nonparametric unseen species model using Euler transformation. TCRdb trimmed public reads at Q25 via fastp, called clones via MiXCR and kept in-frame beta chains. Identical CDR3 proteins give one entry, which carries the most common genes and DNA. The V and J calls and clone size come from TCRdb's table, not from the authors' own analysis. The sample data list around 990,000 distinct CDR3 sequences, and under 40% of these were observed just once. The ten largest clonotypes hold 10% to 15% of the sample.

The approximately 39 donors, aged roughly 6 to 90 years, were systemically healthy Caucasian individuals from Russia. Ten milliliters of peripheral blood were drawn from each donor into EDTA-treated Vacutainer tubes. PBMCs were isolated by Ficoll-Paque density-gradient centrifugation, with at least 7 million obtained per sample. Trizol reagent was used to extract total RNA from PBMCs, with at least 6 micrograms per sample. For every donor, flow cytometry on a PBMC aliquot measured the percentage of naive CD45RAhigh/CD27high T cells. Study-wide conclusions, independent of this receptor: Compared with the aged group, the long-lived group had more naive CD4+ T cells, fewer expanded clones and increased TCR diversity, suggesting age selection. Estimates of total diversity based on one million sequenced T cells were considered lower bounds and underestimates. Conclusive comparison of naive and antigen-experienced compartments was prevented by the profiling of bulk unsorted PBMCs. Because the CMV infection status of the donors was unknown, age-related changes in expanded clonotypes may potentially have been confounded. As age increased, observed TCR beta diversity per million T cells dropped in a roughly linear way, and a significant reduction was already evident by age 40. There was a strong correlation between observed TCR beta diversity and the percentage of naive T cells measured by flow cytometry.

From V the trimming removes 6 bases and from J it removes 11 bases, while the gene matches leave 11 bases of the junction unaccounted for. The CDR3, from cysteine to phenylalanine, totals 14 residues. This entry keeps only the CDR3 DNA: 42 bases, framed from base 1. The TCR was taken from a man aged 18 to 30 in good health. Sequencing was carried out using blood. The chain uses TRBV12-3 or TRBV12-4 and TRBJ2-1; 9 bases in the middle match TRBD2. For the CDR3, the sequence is CASRPPSGDRQQFF. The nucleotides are TGTGCCAGCAGACCCCCTAGCGGGGATCGGCAGCAGTTCTTC.